This entry describes one T cell receptor (beta chain). Antigen unknown. Produced via immunoSEQ multiplex PCR; TCRdb's table is partial and in-frame only. The sample includes under 50,000 clones, 82% of them seen just once. The sample comes from a study of OX40 agonist ivuxolimab in advanced cancers. Study-wide results and caveats: Within 6 weeks, CD4+ and CD8+ blood T cells expanded clonally at 0.1 to 3.0 mg/kg.

The starting material was CD4+ or CD8+ T cells sorted from blood, obtained in a trial of the OX40 agonist ivuxolimab. The receptor comes from an adult with an advanced solid tumor such as melanoma, head and neck, liver or kidney cancer.

The CDR3 DNA follows: TGTGCCAGCAGCTTTTCTCAGGGGACCTACGAGCAGTACTTC. Protein: CASSFSQGTYEQYF. The rearrangement uses TRBV7-2 and TRBJ2-7; D is possibly TRBD1 (6 bases). Germline assignment: CDR1 SGHTA and CDR2 FQGNSA. The CDR3 extends over 14 amino acids. V was cut by 3 bases and J by 2 bases, with 11 bases left in between.